The entry that follows covers one T cell receptor beta chain sequence. The antigen is not known. This specimen belongs to a study of shared clonotypes between healthy human individuals. The ends were cut back, 5 bases at V and 7 bases at J, with 9 bases in the middle. Per germline, CDR1 SGHVS and CDR2 FNYEAQ. The CDR3 extends over 12 amino acids. Study-level points and caveats: Shared clonotypes: approximately 5% naive CD4, around 3.5% naive CD8, less than 2.5% memory CD4, 0.4% to 0.5% memory CD8.

Naive CD8 cells, CD45RO-negative and positively selected for CCR7, excluded terminally differentiated effector memory CD45RA+ cells. All participating donors were Caucasian adults from Nashville, Tennessee. The method was immunoSEQ multiplex PCR; TCRdb's version includes in-frame clones alone and lacks a portion of them. The table records approximately 840,000 clones, around 96% of them present only once. This TCR derives from a man aged 25-45 years in good health. The sequenced material came from naive CD8+ T cells sorted from blood. The chain employs TRBV7-6 and TRBJ1-5; no definite D call. The CDR3 nucleotides are TGTGCCAGCAGCCCACCGGACCAGCCCCAGCATTTT. It codes for CASSPPDQPQHF.